The 6 T cell receptor beta chains below all came from one sample that was sequenced in a study of T-cell memory formation after mild COVID-19. Using its own MiXCR run on the 5' RACE reads, TCRdb lists one record per CDR3 protein. The table shows hundreds of thousands of distinct CDR3 sequences, with around 15% occurring only once. Sequencing was carried out using PBMCs or a T cell subset sorted from them (not recorded which). The receptors derive from a young man who had mild COVID-19 (a few samples of this study predate the infection). Cell type and time point are not known.

A few counts support this clonotype. V usage is TRBV3-1 and J usage is TRBJ2-3, with 12 positions matching TRBD2. Germline values: CDR1 LGHDT, CDR2 YNNKEL (reference sequence). The V segment lost 1 base and the J segment 8 bases; nucleotides outside the gene matches: 7. The CDR3 runs 16 residues. The CDR3 nucleotides are TGTGCCAGCAGCCAAGGGACTAGCGGGGTACAGGGTACGCAGTATTTT. It is translated as CASSQGTSGVQGTQYF.

This clonotype was detected many times. V is TRBV4-2 and J is TRBJ2-1; TRBD1 aligns across 7 bases. There are 16 residues in the CDR3. Germline V gives CDR1 LGHNA, CDR2 YNFKEQ. The V gene end was trimmed by 3 bases and the J gene end by 1 base; junction bases not matched to a gene: 6. The CDR3 bases are TGTGCCAGCAGCCAGGGAACAGGGGCGTCCTACAATGAGCAGTTCTTC. Encoded protein: CASSQGTGASYNEQFF.

This clonotype was seen more than once but under ten times. The chain is built from TRBV30 and TRBJ1-3; D is possibly TRBD1 (5 bases). Germline V CDR1 and CDR2: GTSNPN, SVGIG (reference sequence). Trimming took off 4 bases at V and 2 bases at J, with 9 bases between the two ends. CDR3 size: 13 residues. The CDR3 sequence is CAWNGQTGNTIYF. Written as DNA, the CDR3 is TGTGCCTGGAACGGACAAACTGGAAACACCATATATTTT.

Only a few counts were recorded for this clonotype. V gene TRBV20-1 combines with J gene TRBJ1-2; possible D gene TRBD1, 5 bases. Germline-derived CDR1 and CDR2 are DFQATT and SNEGSKA (reference sequence). This CDR3 is built from 13 residues. V gave up 8 bases and J gave up 4 bases, with 17 bases separating them. CDR3 residues: CSIPQGYTYGYTF. The CDR3, as DNA: TGCAGTATACCTCAGGGTTATACCTATGGCTACACCTTC.

The genes are TRBV6-6 and TRBJ1-3; D ambiguous. V lost 4 bases to trimming and J lost 0 bases, with 22 bases between them. Per the germline V gene, CDR1 is MNHNY and CDR2 is SVGAGI (reference sequence). The CDR3 runs to 19 residues. The CDR3 sequence: CASSLANSYQATSGNTIYF. In nucleotides, the CDR3 is TGTGCCAGCAGTTTGGCGAACAGCTACCAAGCAACCTCTGGAAACACCATATATTTT.

This clonotype was seen many times. The rearrangement uses TRBV4-3 and TRBJ2-1; 7 positions agree with TRBD1. Germline CDR1 LGHNA, CDR2 YSLEER. Trimming cost V 4 bases and J 4 bases; bases outside gene matches: 22. This CDR3 is 20 amino acids long. The CDR3 loop reads CASSRKLSSGTATRYNEQFF. CDR3 DNA sequence: TGCGCCAGCAGCCGCAAACTCAGTTCCGGGACAGCGACCAGATACAATGAGCAGTTCTTC.